The rows below give T cell receptor beta chains drawn from one sample of a study of blood T cell repertoires in COVID-19. TCRdb's table, derived via immunoSEQ multiplex PCR, lists solely in-frame clones and lacks some. This sample has under 450,000 clones; more than 70% occur once, and the top ten carry roughly 13%. Source material: peripheral blood. Receptor source: a woman aged 45-65 years with COVID-19, enrolled during active disease. Each CDR3 is given with its conserved first and last residue. A D gene is named only where the DNA matches it firmly. A clone size is listed for some rows: how often the clone was seen (once, few, many), or a class if it is expanded.

>NA|TRBD2|TRBJ2-7|TRBV5-5|15
TGTGCCAGCAGCCGGCGGGGGGGCGATGGCTACGAGCAGTACTTC
CASSRRGGDGYEQYF
>NA|NA|TRBJ1-3|TRBV30|15
TGTGCCTGGAGTGACGAAGGACAGAGTGGAAACACCATATATTTT
CAWSDEGQSGNTIYF
>NA|TRBD1|TRBJ2-7|TRBV7-9|15
TGTGCCAGCAGCTTAGACAGGGGGAGCTCCTACGAGCAGTACTTC
CASSLDRGSSYEQYF
>once|TRBD1|TRBJ2-7|TRBV7-6|14
TGTGCCAGCAGCCCCCGACAGGGATACTACGAGCAGTACTTC
CASSPRQGYYEQYF
>NA|NA|TRBJ2-1|TRBV27|17
TGTGCCAGCAGTTTCCGCCCGATCATGAGCTCCTACAATGAGCAGTTCTTC
CASSFRPIMSSYNEQFF
>NA|NA|TRBJ2-7|TRBV10-2|13
TGCGCCAGCAGTGGCAGATTACCCTACGAGCAGTACTTC
CASSGRLPYEQYF
>NA|NA|TRBJ1-3|TRBV7-9|14
TGTGCCAGCAGTAGTAGGGGCGGGAGCGACACCATATATTTT
CASSSRGGSDTIYF
>NA|TRBD1|TRBJ2-1|TRBV30|15
TGTGCCTTCCTCCCCGGGACAGGGTATACTAGTGAGCAGTTCTTC
CAFLPGTGYTSEQFF
>few|NA|TRBJ1-1|TRBV4-2|14
TGTGCCAGCAGCCAAGCCTATACAGGCACTGAAGCTTTCTTT
CASSQAYTGTEAFF
>NA|TRBD1|TRBJ1-2|TRBV11-2|15
TGTGCCAGCAGCCAGCCGGGACAGGGCAACTATGGCTACACCTTC
CASSQPGQGNYGYTF
>NA|NA|TRBJ2-5|TRBV11-2|15
TGTGCCAGCAGCTTATTGACAGAACCCCAAGAGACCCAGTACTTC
CASSLLTEPQETQYF
>NA|NA|TRBJ2-1|TRBV30|14
TGTGCCTGGGAGGGGGGGAGTTTGTATGGTGAGCAGTTCTTC
CAWEGGSLYGEQFF
>NA|NA|TRBJ1-2|TRBV5-4|14
TGTGCCAGCAGCCCGGTGGGCCAGTCCTATGGCTACACCTTC
CASSPVGQSYGYTF
>NA|NA|TRBJ1-2|TRBV5-4|13
TGTGCCAGCAGCTTTCGGGGAGAGCACGGCTACACCTTC
CASSFRGEHGYTF
>NA|NA|TRBJ1-6|TRBV4-1|17
TGCGCCAGCAGCCAAGGGCCCCCGGGAGCCAATAATTCACCCCTCCACTTT
CASSQGPPGANNSPLHF
>NA|NA|TRBJ2-7|TRBV19|16
TGTGCCAGTACCTCGTATTTCGGGGGTGGGTCCTACGAGCAGTACTTC
CASTSYFGGGSYEQYF
>NA|NA|TRBJ1-1|TRBV19|16
TGTGCCAGTAGTGTATCCGGGGGAGGGATGAACACTGAAGCTTTCTTT
CASSVSGGGMNTEAFF
>NA|NA|TRBJ1-4|TRBV21-1|15
TGTGCCAGCAGCATCCGGGACAGGATGGGAGAAAAACTGTTTTTT
CASSIRDRMGEKLFF
>NA|NA|TRBJ1-2|TRBV25-1|14
TGTGCCAGCAGTGAAAACGGGTTTGACTATGGCTACACCTTC
CASSENGFDYGYTF
>NA|TRBD2|TRBJ2-1|TRBV19|17
TGTGCCAGTAGTATCCCAGGTCTAGCGGGGGATCTGGATGAGCAGTTCTTC
CASSIPGLAGDLDEQFF
>NA|NA|TRBJ2-3|TRBV3-1/TRBV3-2|15
TGTGCCAGCAGCCAGAGAGGACAGACAGCAGATACGCAGTATTTT
CASSQRGQTADTQYF
>NA|TRBD1|TRBJ1-1|TRBV28|16
TGTGCCAGCAGTTTGGAGGCAGGGGGCATGAAGGCTGAAGCTTTCTTT
CASSLEAGGMKAEAFF
>NA|NA|TRBJ2-1|TRBV6-5|15
TGTGCCAGCAGTTATTCGGCCGGGAATTACAATGAGCAGTTCTTC
CASSYSAGNYNEQFF
>NA|NA|TRBJ1-1|TRBV30|15
TGTGCCTGGAGTGTACGGAGGGGAGCCAGGGAAATCGCTTTCTTT
CAWSVRRGAREIAFF
>many|TRBD2|TRBJ2-7|TRBV6-5|13
TGTGCCAGCAGTATGACTAGCCGATACGAGCAGTACTTC
CASSMTSRYEQYF
>NA|NA|TRBJ2-4|TRBV20-1|11
TGCAGTGCTAGAATTGACAGACATCAGTACTTC
CSARIDRHQYF
>NA|NA|TRBJ1-2|TRBV7-9|12
TGTGCCAGCAGCTGGGCCCAGGGAGGCTACACCTTC
CASSWAQGGYTF
>NA|NA|TRBJ2-3|TRBV12-3/TRBV12-4|12
TGTGCCAGCAGCCCTCCGCGAGGTACGCAGTATTTT
CASSPPRGTQYF
>NA|TRBD2|TRBJ2-1|TRBV9|16
TGTGCCAGCAGCGTAGCGGGGCTAGCGGGGACAAATGAGCAGTTCTTC
CASSVAGLAGTNEQFF
>NA|NA|TRBJ2-3|TRBV14|19
TGTGCCAGCAGCCAAGATGCGGTCGAGGGGGGGGAAAACACAGATACGCAGTATTTT
CASSQDAVEGGENTDTQYF
>once|NA|TRBJ2-7|TRBV27|14
TGTGCCAGCAGTTTTGGGGGACTGATCTACGAGCAGTACTTC
CASSFGGLIYEQYF
>NA|TRBD1|TRBJ2-2|TRBV5-4|16
TGTGCCAGCAGCTCCTACTCCGGGACAGGGGGCGAGGAGCTGTTTTTT
CASSSYSGTGGEELFF
>NA|NA|TRBJ2-7|TRBV4-1|15
TGCGCCAGCAGCCCCGGGGCGGGACGAACCTACGAGCAGTACTTC
CASSPGAGRTYEQYF
>NA|NA|TRBJ2-2|TRBV11-2|13
TGTGCCAGCGGGCAGGGACTCCCCGGGGAGCTGTTTTTT
CASGQGLPGELFF
>NA|NA|TRBJ1-3|TRBV2|16
TGTGCCAGCAGTGAGATTGGGAGAGCGATCAAAAACACCATATATTTT
CASSEIGRAIKNTIYF
>NA|TRBD1|TRBJ2-7|TRBV27|16
TGTGCCAGCAGTTTAGGGGGACAGGGGGCGCCCCACGAGCAGTACTTC
CASSLGGQGAPHEQYF
>NA|TRBD2|TRBJ2-3|TRBV28|20
TGTGCCAGCAGTTTTATTGCCAAGCCGCGACTAGCGGGGGGCACAGATACGCAGTATTTT
CASSFIAKPRLAGGTDTQYF
>NA|NA|TRBJ1-5|TRBV5-1|15
TGCGCCAGCAGCTGGGCAGGGGAGGGGAATCAGCCCCAGCATTTT
CASSWAGEGNQPQHF
>NA|TRBD2|TRBJ2-1|TRBV2|14
TGTGCCACCTTCCGGGGGGGCCTCAGCAATGAGCAGTTCTTC
CATFRGGLSNEQFF
>few|TRBD1|TRBJ1-1|TRBV5-5|17
TGTGCCAGCAGCTTGAGCGTCCGGGACAGGGGGTTCCCTGAAGCTTTCTTT
CASSLSVRDRGFPEAFF
>NA|TRBD1|TRBJ1-1|TRBV28|14
TGTGCCAGCAGGCTAGGGGGCAGCGTCACTGAAGCTTTCTTT
CASRLGGSVTEAFF
>few|NA|TRBJ1-1|TRBV11-2|13
TGTGCCAGCAGCCTGGACACGAACACTGAAGCTTTCTTT
CASSLDTNTEAFF
>NA|NA|TRBJ1-3|TRBV21-1|15
TGTGCCAGCAGCCACCGGGACAGAATTGGAAACACCATATATTTT
CASSHRDRIGNTIYF
>once|NA|TRBJ1-5|TRBV6-5|12
TGTGCCAGCAATCCATCGGGTCAGCCCCAGCATTTT
CASNPSGQPQHF
>NA|TRBD1|TRBJ1-6|TRBV28|14
TGTGCCAGCAGTTCAGGGGGTGGCAATTCACCCCTCCACTTT
CASSSGGGNSPLHF
>NA|NA|TRBJ2-7|TRBV5-6|14
TGTGCCAGCAGCCCCCCGGGGGTCTACTACGAGCAGTACTTC
CASSPPGVYYEQYF
>NA|NA|TRBJ1-5|TRBV6-5|14
TGTGCCAGCACTAAGGGGTCAAGCAATCAGCCCCAGCATTTT
CASTKGSSNQPQHF
>NA|TRBD2|TRBJ2-7|TRBV7-8|15
TGTGCCAGCAGCTTTAGACTAGCGGGGGGCTACGAGCAGTACTTC
CASSFRLAGGYEQYF
>NA|TRBD1|TRBJ2-1|TRBV24-1|17
TGTGCCACCAGTGACCGCTACAGGGGGGAAGAACAAGGTGAGCAGTTCTTC
CATSDRYRGEEQGEQFF
>NA|NA|TRBJ2-7|TRBV2|14
TGTGCCAGCAGTGAAGTTGTCCACTCGTACGAGCAGTACTTC
CASSEVVHSYEQYF